The 30 T cell receptor delta chains below were found in one sample sequenced in a study of Vδ1+ human thymocytes. Points from the study as a whole: In the thymus, TRG and TRD repertoires looked highly polyclonal with Gaussian CDR3 lengths.

Antigens of these TCRs are unknown. RNA was extracted from the cells and then reverse transcribed. Pooled V-gene forward primers with one constant-region reverse primer generated the CDR3 amplicons by multiplex PCR. TCRdb reprocessed the multiplex PCR reads through CATT. The table shows roughly 55,000 delta-chain clones, with approximately 15% occurring only once. The sample was Vdelta1+ gamma-delta thymocytes from the thymus. Subset defined: FACS-sorted CD3+ TCRalphabeta- TCRVdelta1+ TCRVdelta2- thymocytes. These receptors were collected from a boy younger than two who had congenital heart surgery.

The rearrangement links TRDV1 to TRDJ1; 10 nucleotides agree with TRDD3. CDR3 length: 18 residues. Trimming at V came to 4 bases and at J to 0 bases, leaving 11 bases not matched to a gene. Germline V lookup: CDR1 TSWWSYY, CDR2 QGS. The CDR3 DNA reads as TGTGCTCTTGGGGTAAGCGGGGGATACGCTGAGTACACCGATAAACTCATCTTT. Its protein is CALGVSGGYAEYTDKLIF.

As for this clone: Other DNA sequences in the same sample also yield this CDR3. This chain connects TRDV1 to TRDJ2; D is possibly TRDD2 or TRDD3 (5 bases each). Trimming left V 2 bases short and J 4 bases short, with 20 bases between. Per the germline V gene, CDR1 is TSWWSYY and CDR2 is QGS. The CDR3 totals 18 residues. CDR3: CALGEYPNLGDTTAQLFF. The CDR3 DNA sequence: TGTGCTCTTGGGGAATATCCTAACCTGGGTGATACGACAGCACAACTCTTCTTT.

The rearrangement joins TRDV1 to TRDJ1; 8 nucleotides agree with TRDD3. The CDR3 spans 18 residues. Germline V gives CDR1 TSWWSYY, CDR2 QGS. V trimming: 2 bases; J trimming: 1 base; junction bases outside the gene matches: 12. CDR3 bases: TGTGCTCTTGGGGAAGAACACGGGGACTGGGGGCTCACCGATAAACTCATCTTT. Amino acid sequence: CALGEEHGDWGLTDKLIF.

This clone has ten or more counts. The chain has TRDV2 and TRDJ1, with D possibly being TRDD3 (6 bases). Trimming stripped 7 bases from V and 0 bases from J, with 32 bases between. This CDR3 spans 20 amino acids. The germline V gene has CDR1 GEAIGNYY and CDR2 EKD. The CDR3 sequence: CACGGGGLCPGDLYTDKLIF. The CDR3 nucleotides are TGTGCCTGCGGCGGAGGTGGGCTGTGCCCGGGGGACCTGTACACCGATAAACTCATCTTT.

This chain connects TRDV1 to TRDJ1; perhaps TRDD3 as D (10 bases). Germline V gives CDR1 TSWWSYY, CDR2 QGS. V was trimmed by 2 bases and J by 3 bases, leaving 28 bases between them. The CDR3 runs to 20 residues. CDR3 residues: CALGETAFLRGIRKADKLIF. Written as DNA, the CDR3 is TGTGCTCTTGGGGAAACGGCCTTCCTACGGGGGATACGCAAGGCCGATAAACTCATCTTT.

This clone occurred a few times. The V call is TRDV1, the J call TRDJ1; 11 bases are a match to TRDD3. With V trimmed by 1 base and J by 1 base, 8 bases remained unmatched. This CDR3 is built from 18 residues. Germline CDR1 reads TSWWSYY; CDR2 reads QGS. The CDR3 bases are TGTGCTCTTGGGGAACGGATCCTGGGGGATACTTGCACCGATAAACTCATCTTT. Translation: CALGERILGDTCTDKLIF.

Only a few counts were recorded for this clone. The V and J genes are TRDV1 and TRDJ1; 13 bases align to TRDD3. The CDR3 covers 19 residues. V lost 1 base and J lost 2; bases outside the gene matches: 10. CDR1 and CDR2 (germline): TSWWSYY, QGS. As DNA, the CDR3 is TGTGCTCTTGGGGAACCTCCCCACTGGGGGATACGGGGAACCGATAAACTCATCTTT. Encoded protein: CALGEPPHWGIRGTDKLIF.

V is TRDV1 and J is TRDJ1; 8 nucleotides match TRDD3. Per germline, CDR1 TSWWSYY and CDR2 QGS. V lost 2 bases to trimming and J lost 0 bases; unmatched junction nucleotides: 32. The CDR3 has 25 residues. CDR3 bases: TGTGCTCTTGGGGAATTCGGCGTGCTGTTCGGTAGTCTCTTCCTGGGGGACGCCTACACCGATAAACTCATCTTT. Protein product: CALGEFGVLFGSLFLGDAYTDKLIF.

The table lists this clone with a few counts. J is TRDJ1 and V is TRDV1, with TRDD3 matching 13 bases. The CDR3 is 16 residues long. Germline lookup yields CDR1 TSWWSYY and CDR2 QGS. The J segment lost 3 bases and the V segment lost 8 bases, leaving 9 bases of the junction unmatched. The CDR3, as DNA: TGTGCTCTTCGAGTACTGGGGGATACGAAGGCCGATAAACTCATCTTT. Protein: CALRVLGDTKADKLIF.

V usage is TRDV1 and J usage is TRDJ1; 7 bases agree with TRDD3. Germline V gene data show CDR1 as TSWWSYY and CDR2 as QGS. The CDR3 runs 21 residues. J gave up 0 bases and V 2 bases, and 21 bases lay outside the gene matches. The CDR3 nucleotides are TGTGCTCTTGGGGAAGGTACGGAATGGCTGGGGGGTTTCCTGTACACCGATAAACTCATCTTT. Amino acid sequence: CALGEGTEWLGGFLYTDKLIF.

This clone was seen a handful of times. The rearrangement joins TRDV1 to TRDJ1, with D possibly matching TRDD3 (6 bases). This CDR3 has 21 residues. The germline CDR1 and CDR2 sequences are TSWWSYY and QGS. V lost 3 bases, J lost 2 bases, and 31 bases lay in between. Here the CDR3 DNA reads TGTGCTCTTGGGGATCGAATTCTAGGCGTCTGGGGTAAGGAATTAACCGATAAACTCATCTTT. Protein product: CALGDRILGVWGKELTDKLIF.

This chain connects TRDV1 to TRDJ1; 13 nucleotides line up with TRDD3. V shed 2 bases and J 8 bases; nucleotides not matched to a gene: 23. The CDR3 is 21 residues long. Germline CDR1 TSWWSYY, CDR2 QGS. The CDR3 here is CALGEKEISHYWGIRRPKLIF. CDR3 in DNA: TGTGCTCTTGGGGAAAAGGAGATATCCCATTACTGGGGGATACGGCGCCCCAAACTCATCTTT.

This clone occurred a few times. The V and J genes are TRDV1 and TRDJ1; 9 bases line up with TRDD3. This CDR3 contains 22 residues. After removal of 4 bases from V and 0 bases from J, the junction contained 24 bases not matched to a gene. The germline V gene encodes CDR1 TSWWSYY and CDR2 QGS. DNA for the CDR3: TGTGCTCTTGGGGCGTTCCGACCCTGGGGGATGAAGGGTGCGAGGTACACCGATAAACTCATCTTT. Translated: CALGAFRPWGMKGARYTDKLIF.

This clone occurred a few times. The rearrangement links TRDV1 to TRDJ1, with 8 positions matching TRDD3. CDR3 length equals 20 residues. V lost 1 base, J lost 0 bases, and 16 bases stayed unmatched. Looked up from germline, CDR1 is TSWWSYY and CDR2 is QGS. The CDR3 region has the DNA TGTGCTCTTGGGGAACCCAACCCAGTACTGGGGGTCAGGTACACCGATAAACTCATCTTT. Amino acid sequence: CALGEPNPVLGVRYTDKLIF.

The table lists this clone with a few counts. The chain has TRDV1 and TRDJ1, with 9 bases identical to TRDD3. Per germline, CDR1 TSWWSYY and CDR2 QGS. V shed 4 bases and J 0 bases; nucleotides not matched to a gene: 9. CDR3 length: 17 amino acids. As DNA, the CDR3 is TGTGCTCTTGGGGGAGAGTACTGGGGGAAACACACCGATAAACTCATCTTT. This translates into CALGGEYWGKHTDKLIF.

This clone showed up just a few times. V is TRDV1 and J is TRDJ1; TRDD3 is a possible D gene (5 bases). CDR3 length equals 16 residues. V shed 4 bases and J shed 7 bases, with 22 bases lying between them. Germline V gene sequence: CDR1 TSWWSYY, CDR2 QGS. The chain's CDR3 is CALGAPRGRDTGKLIF. In nucleotides, the CDR3 is TGTGCTCTTGGGGCCCCCCGGGGACGCGACACGGGTAAACTCATCTTT.

The chain is built from TRDV1 and TRDJ1, with 7 bases fitting TRDD3. The CDR3 is 21 residues long. V gave up 2 bases and J gave up 3 bases; unmatched junction bases: 24. Germline V gives CDR1 TSWWSYY, CDR2 QGS. In nucleotides, the CDR3 is TGTGCTCTTGGGGAAATCCTTCTACTGGGGATAGAGGGGGTTTACGCCGATAAACTCATCTTT. Translated: CALGEILLLGIEGVYADKLIF.

A note on this clone: One junction end does not reproduce the germline sequence, and a read error may be involved. This sequence joins TRDV1 and TRDJ1; the D gene is possibly TRDD2 (7 bases). CDR3 length: 18 residues. CDR1 is TSWWSYY, CDR2 QGS, per germline. CDR3 in DNA: TGCGCTCTTGGGGATTCCCTTCCTCCCGGGGGAGACACCGATAAACTCATCTTT. Its protein is CALGDSLPPGGDTDKLIF.

This clone was counted a few times. The chain joins TRDV1 to TRDJ1; 9 nucleotides agree with TRDD2. Germline V CDR1 and CDR2: TSWWSYY, QGS. This CDR3 is built from 18 residues. J was trimmed by 2 bases and V by 4 bases; bases with no gene match: 14. CDR3 coding DNA: TGTGCTCTTGGGGGCGCCTTCCTACCGTACTGGTCTACCGATAAACTCATCTTT. This gives the protein CALGGAFLPYWSTDKLIF.

This clone has more than one count but fewer than ten. The genes are TRDV1 and TRDJ1, with 8 positions matching TRDD3. V dropped 3 bases and J dropped 2; count of bases not matched to a gene: 17. Per germline, CDR1 TSWWSYY and CDR2 QGS. This CDR3 contains 19 residues. The CDR3 nucleotides read TGTGCTCTTGGGGACCCCCGGCCTGTGGGGGATCCCTGTACCGATAAACTCATCTTT. Protein sequence: CALGDPRPVGDPCTDKLIF.

The chain recombines TRDV1 with TRDJ1; D is undetermined. CDR3 length: 19 amino acids. Per germline, CDR1 TSWWSYY and CDR2 QGS. V was shortened by 4 bases and J by 3 bases, with 27 bases between the two germline ends. As DNA, the CDR3 is TGTGCTCTTGGGGGCCCCTGGACGTTTTTGAGGACCACCCCCGATAAACTCATCTTT. Protein sequence: CALGGPWTFLRTTPDKLIF.

The rearrangement uses TRDV1 and TRDJ1, with unresolved D. V lost 7 bases to trimming and J lost 0 bases, with 9 bases between them. CDR1 and CDR2 (germline): TSWWSYY, QGS. The CDR3 has 13 residues. The CDR3 loop is CALAGLHTDKLIF. The CDR3 DNA reads as TGTGCTCTTGCGGGGCTTCACACCGATAAACTCATCTTT.

The table lists this clone with a few counts. The V gene is TRDV1, the J gene TRDJ1; D unclear. The germline gives CDR1 TSWWSYY, CDR2 QGS. This CDR3 spans 17 amino acids. The V and J ends lost 6 bases and 0 bases respectively, with 20 bases between them. The DNA of the CDR3 is TGTGCTCTTGGACGCGACCGAATCCTCTTCAACACCGATAAACTCATCTTT. It translates to CALGRDRILFNTDKLIF.

The chain carries TRDV1 and TRDJ1; 9 bases agree with TRDD2. Germline CDR1 TSWWSYY, CDR2 QGS. V gave up 0 bases and J gave up 4 bases; unmatched junction bases: 12. This CDR3 is built from 18 residues. In DNA, the CDR3 is TGTGCTCTTGGGGAACTAGGAAGCCCTTCCTACTGTGACGATAAACTCATCTTT. Amino acids: CALGELGSPSYCDDKLIF.

In its sample, this clone was seen a few times. The genes are TRDV1 and TRDJ1; unclear D gene. Germline values: CDR1 TSWWSYY, CDR2 QGS. The CDR3 loop spans 13 amino acids. The V gene lost 6 bases and the J gene lost 0 bases, with 8 bases spanning the gap. For the CDR3, the DNA is TGTGCTCTTGGTCCCGAGTACACCGATAAACTCATCTTT. It codes for CALGPEYTDKLIF.

This clone has a handful of counts. V is TRDV2 and J is TRDJ1; D remains ambiguous. The CDR3 has 14 residues. V lost 5 bases and J 0 bases, leaving 12 bases between the germline ends. Looked up from germline, CDR1 is GEAIGNYY and CDR2 is EKD. The CDR3 loop reads CACGGILYTDKLIF. The CDR3 region has the DNA TGTGCCTGTGGCGGAATCCTGTACACCGATAAACTCATCTTT.

This clone was seen a handful of times. At one of its ends the junction is not consistent with the germline gene, which may arise from a read error. The chain employs TRDV1 and TRDJ1; 11 bases agree with TRDD3. Germline V gene lookup returns CDR1 TSWWSYY and CDR2 QGS. CDR3 length equals 24 residues. The CDR3 DNA sequence: TGTGCCCTTGGGGAACCGGTTTGGCCCGATAAGGTGCACTGGGGGATAGAGGACAACGATAAACTCATCTTT. Protein sequence: CALGEPVWPDKVHWGIEDNDKLIF.

This clone came up a few times. The chain carries TRDV1 and TRDJ1; perhaps TRDD3 as D (5 bases). The V end was cut by 1 base, the J end by 2 bases, with 11 bases between. Germline assignment: CDR1 TSWWSYY and CDR2 QGS. The CDR3 covers 15 residues. The CDR3 region has the DNA TGTGCTCTTGGGGAACGGGACTCTGGGACCGATAAACTCATCTTT. This codes for CALGERDSGTDKLIF.

The rearrangement joins TRDV1 to TRDJ1; unclear D gene. Germline values: CDR1 TSWWSYY, CDR2 QGS. The CDR3 has 17 amino acids. The V end lost 4 bases, the J end lost 0 bases, and 18 bases lay between the germline ends. CDR3 DNA: TGTGCTCTTGGGGGTCCTTACTTTGCCCTGTACACCGATAAACTCATCTTT. It yields the protein CALGGPYFALYTDKLIF.

In this sample, this clone turned up a few times. V and J are TRDV1 and TRDJ1; 7 bases are a match to TRDD3. The CDR3 sequence is 16 residues long. V dropped 0 bases and J dropped 1; count of bases not matched to a gene: 5. Germline-derived CDR1 and CDR2 are TSWWSYY and QGS. Here the CDR3 DNA reads TGTGCTCTTGGGGAACTACTGGGGTATATCACCGATAAACTCATCTTT. Amino acids: CALGELLGYITDKLIF.